This TCR beta chain was recorded in a study of OX40 agonist ivuxolimab in advanced cancers. For the study at large: The study gave patients intravenous ivuxolimab at 0.01 to 10 mg/kg every 2 weeks. Study outcomes and limitations: Both CD4+ and CD8+ T cell populations in blood had undergone clonal expansion by week 6 at 0.1 to 3.0 mg/kg.

A word on this clone: Its antigen is as yet unknown.

CDR3 length: 15 amino acids. Generated by immunoSEQ multiplex PCR, the TCRdb table keeps only in-frame clones and is missing some. The data hold tens of thousands of clones, with about 78% observed a single time. Patients were ineligible given autoimmune disease history or systemic immunosuppression. The clonotype originates from an adult with an advanced solid tumor such as melanoma, head and neck, liver or kidney cancer. The chain carries TRBV21-1 and TRBJ1-4. TRBV21-1 is tagged as a pseudogene. Sequencing used CD4+ or CD8+ T cells sorted from blood, obtained in a trial of the OX40 agonist ivuxolimab. The CDR3 nucleotides are TGTGCCAGCCCCTACCCACCGAAATTAAATGAAAAACTGTTTTTT. Amino acid sequence: CASPYPPKLNEKLFF.